This TCR beta chain derives from a study of OX40 agonist ivuxolimab in advanced cancers. Clones were sequenced by immunoSEQ multiplex PCR, and TCRdb holds only the in-frame ones, with some missing. The sample shows some 100,000 clones, 90% of them seen only once. Peripheral blood came from all dose cohorts at three timepoints. The length of the CDR3 is 16 residues. CDR1 SEHNR and CDR2 FQNEAQ come from the germline V gene (reference sequence). With 6 bases clipped from V and 3 bases from J, the junction kept 11 bases outside the gene matches. Specimen: CD4+ or CD8+ T cells sorted from blood, collected in a trial of the OX40 agonist ivuxolimab. The rearrangement uses TRBV7-9 and TRBJ2-7; 10 bases match TRBD2. The TCR was taken from an adult with an advanced solid tumor such as melanoma, head and neck, liver or kidney cancer. The CDR3 region has the DNA TGTGCCAGCAGGGCTAGCGGGAGCGGACGGAACTACGAGCAGTACTTC. It yields the protein CASRASGSGRNYEQYF.